The clone carrying this T cell receptor beta chain was seen ten or more times. Its target is unknown. Amplification of TCR beta CDR3 regions used RNA as the template. A set of HTBI primers served as the primers for a first-round RT-PCR of the TCR CDR3. TCRdb called the multiplex PCR reads again in MiXCR, with one record for every CDR3 protein. The table records about 95,000 distinct CDR3 sequences, roughly 37% of them present only once. The record originates from a study of T cells in Graves' hyperthyroidism and ophthalmopathy. Study results and caveats: Most thyroid clonotypes expanded above 0.001 appeared in blood too. Ophthalmopathy onset followed model prediction by a median roughly six months.

Germline V gene data show CDR1 as SGHRS and CDR2 as YFSETQ. The CDR3 consists of 13 residues. Trimming pared 5 bases from V and 2 bases from J, leaving 10 bases between. The clonotype comes from a woman aged 25 to 39 with Graves' hyperthyroidism. Sequenced material: peripheral blood or thyroid tissue (not recorded which). The chain is built from TRBV5-1 and TRBJ2-5; D may be TRBD2 (6 bases). DNA for the CDR3: TGCGCCAGCAGGGTCGGGACTCAAGAGACCCAGTACTTC. Its translation: CASRVGTQETQYF.